This paragraph reports one TCR beta chain. What it binds is unknown. The data belong to a study of lymphopenia after photon versus proton radiotherapy. Study-wide results and caveats: Better survival with proton therapy was suggested as possible, not demonstrated. Post-nadir diversity loss with photons came from oligoclonal expansion, particularly CD8+ Temra cells.

V dropped 3 bases and J dropped 3; count of bases not matched to a gene: 5. The CDR3 covers 16 residues. Germline-derived CDR1 and CDR2 are ENHRY and SYGVKD. Data came from immunoSEQ multiplex PCR; TCRdb stores just in-frame clones and leaves some out. The sample yields about 14,000 clones, about 79% seen once. This specimen consisted of peripheral blood, obtained from a patient treated with photon-based radiotherapy. The chain couples TRBV10-3 to TRBJ1-1; 12 nucleotides agree with TRBD1. The clonotype comes from a man between 50 and 59 years old with gastric cancer. This CDR3 is CAISDWDRGRDTEAFF. DNA for the CDR3: TGTGCCATCAGTGATTGGGACAGGGGGCGGGACACTGAAGCTTTCTTT.